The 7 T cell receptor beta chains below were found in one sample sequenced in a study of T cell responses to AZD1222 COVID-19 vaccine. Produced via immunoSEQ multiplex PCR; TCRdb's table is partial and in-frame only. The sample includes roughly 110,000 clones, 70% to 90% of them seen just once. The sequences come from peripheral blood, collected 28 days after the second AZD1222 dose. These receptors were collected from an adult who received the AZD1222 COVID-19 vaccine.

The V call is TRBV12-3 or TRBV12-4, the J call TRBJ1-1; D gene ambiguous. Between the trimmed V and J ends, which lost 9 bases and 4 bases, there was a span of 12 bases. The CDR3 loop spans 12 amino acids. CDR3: CASLGGVTEAFF. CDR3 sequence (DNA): TGTGCCAGTCTGGGCGGGGTCACTGAAGCTTTCTTT.

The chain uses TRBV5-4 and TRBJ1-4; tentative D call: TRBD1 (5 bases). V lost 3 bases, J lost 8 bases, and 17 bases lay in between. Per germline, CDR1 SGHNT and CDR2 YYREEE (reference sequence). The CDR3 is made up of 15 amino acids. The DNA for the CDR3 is TGTGCCAGCAGCTCGGGACTAGGGCTCTCCGAAAAACTGTTTTTT. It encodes CASSSGLGLSEKLFF.

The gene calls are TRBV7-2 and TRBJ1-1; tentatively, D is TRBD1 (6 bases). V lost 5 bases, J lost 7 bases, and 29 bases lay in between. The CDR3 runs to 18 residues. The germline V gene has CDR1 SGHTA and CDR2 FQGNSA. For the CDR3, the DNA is TGTGCCAGCAGCAACAGGGACACTTCTTTGGATCCCTATAGTGAAGCTTTCTTT. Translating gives CASSNRDTSLDPYSEAFF. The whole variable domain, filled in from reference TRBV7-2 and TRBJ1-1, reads GAGVSQSPSNKVTEKGKDVELRCDPISGHTALYWYRQSLGQGLEFLIYFQGNSAPDKSGLPSDRFSAERTGGSVSTLTIQRTQQEDSAVYLCASSNRDTSLDPYSEAFFGQGTRLTVV.

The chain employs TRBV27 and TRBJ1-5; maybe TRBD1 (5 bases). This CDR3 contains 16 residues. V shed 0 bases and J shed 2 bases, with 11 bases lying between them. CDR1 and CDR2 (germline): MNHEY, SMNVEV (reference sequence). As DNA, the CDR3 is TGTGCCAGCAGTTTATCGGGGGGACTGGGCAATCAGCCCCAGCATTTT. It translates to CASSLSGGLGNQPQHF.

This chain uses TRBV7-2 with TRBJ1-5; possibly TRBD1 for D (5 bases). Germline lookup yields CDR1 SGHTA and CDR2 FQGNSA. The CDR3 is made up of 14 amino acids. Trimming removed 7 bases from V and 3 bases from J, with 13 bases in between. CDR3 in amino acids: CASTSLDTNQPQHF. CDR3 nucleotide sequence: TGTGCCAGCACCTCCCTGGACACCAATCAGCCCCAGCATTTT.

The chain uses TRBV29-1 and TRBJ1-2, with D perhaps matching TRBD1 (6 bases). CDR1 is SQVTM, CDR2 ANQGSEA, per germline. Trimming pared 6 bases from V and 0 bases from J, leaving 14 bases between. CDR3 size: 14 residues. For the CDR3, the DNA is TGCAGCGTGGGGATAGGGGACACTAACTATGGCTACACCTTC. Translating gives CSVGIGDTNYGYTF.

The CDR3 nucleotides are TGTGCCAGCAGCTTAATACTTCAAGAGACCCAGTACTTC. Translation gives CASSLILQETQYF. The chain employs TRBV7-3 and TRBJ2-5, with D unresolved. The CDR3 contains 13 residues. CDR1 and CDR2 from the germline V gene are SGHTA and FQGTGA. V was clipped by 1 base and J by 2 bases, with 5 bases between them. Together with reference TRBV7-3 and TRBJ2-5, the CDR3 gives the full variable domain: GAGVSQTPSNKVTEKGKYVELRCDPISGHTALYWYRQSLGQGPEFLIYFQGTGAADDSGLPNDRFFAVRPEGSVSTLKIQRTERGDSAVYLCASSLILQETQYFGPGTRLLVL.